This TCR beta chain was sequenced for a study of cytomegalovirus exposure and HLA in healthy donors. PCR was performed using 60 Vbeta and 13 Jbeta primers. Sequencing used immunoSEQ multiplex PCR; TCRdb keeps in-frame clones, though not all of them. This sample has a few hundred thousand clones, with 70% to 90% found just once. V gave up 10 bases and J gave up 1 base; unmatched junction bases: 8. This CDR3 contains 14 residues. Per the germline V gene, CDR1 is MNHEY and CDR2 is SMNVEV (reference sequence). The sequenced sample consisted of PBMCs. The V and J genes are TRBV27 and TRBJ1-1, with 8 bases identical to TRBD1. This receptor was taken from a woman aged 55-69 years in good health and CMV-seropositive. This CDR3 is CATQLGTGNTEAFF. The CDR3 nucleotides read TGTGCCACCCAGCTTGGGACAGGGAACACTGAAGCTTTCTTT.